These 5 T cell receptor beta chains were all obtained from the same sample, sequenced in a study of graft-versus-host responses after intestinal transplantation. These receptors lack a known antigen. Sequenced by immunoSEQ multiplex PCR; TCRdb stores in-frame clones only, minus some. The sample holds approximately 130,000 clones, roughly 92% seen once. The specimen was unstimulated CD4+ T cells sorted from spleen or lymph node cells, collected before intestinal transplant. The receptor set was obtained from a human donor who received an intestinal transplant.

The rearrangement joins TRBV7-9 to TRBJ1-1, with D hard to call. In germline, CDR1 is SEHNR, CDR2 FQNEAQ (reference sequence). Trimming left V 2 bases short and J 4 bases short, with 11 bases between. This CDR3 is built from 14 residues. The CDR3 nucleotides are TGTGCCAGCAGCTTAATGAGGGCCGGCACTGAAGCTTTCTTT. This codes for CASSLMRAGTEAFF.

This chain uses TRBV5-1 with TRBJ2-3; D remains unclear. CDR1 and CDR2 (germline): SGHRS, YFSETQ. This CDR3 is built from 16 residues. V was pared by 4 bases and J by 2 bases, with 17 bases between. CDR3 DNA: TGCGCCAGCAGCATCGGCGGCGACACTGACACAGATACGCAGTATTTT. Protein product: CASSIGGDTDTDTQYF.

The chain joins TRBV19 to TRBJ1-5; D is undetermined. CDR1 LNHDA and CDR2 SQIVND come from the germline V gene (reference sequence). V was shortened by 3 bases and J by 3 bases, with 12 bases between the two germline ends. This CDR3 comprises 15 residues. The DNA for the CDR3 is TGTGCCAGTAGTATGCAGGACCTACCCAATCAGCCCCAGCATTTT. Translating it yields CASSMQDLPNQPQHF.

J is TRBJ2-5 and V is TRBV30; no firm D call. The germline gives CDR1 GTSNPN, CDR2 SVGIG (reference sequence). The CDR3 is 13 amino acids. With 2 bases removed from V and 0 bases from J, the gap between germline ends came to 7 bases. Written as DNA, the CDR3 is TGTGCCTGGAGTTATGCCGACCAAGAGACCCAGTACTTC. It encodes CAWSYADQETQYF.

This chain uses TRBV14 with TRBJ1-1, with 8 nucleotides matching TRBD1. The CDR3 sequence is 15 residues long. V lost 2 bases to trimming and J lost 8 bases; unmatched junction nucleotides: 10. Germline V gene sequence: CDR1 SGHDN, CDR2 FVKESK. CDR3 in amino acids: CASSQIQGAKREAFF. In DNA, the CDR3 is TGTGCCAGCAGCCAAATCCAGGGGGCAAAAAGGGAAGCTTTCTTT.